Each of the 28 T cell receptor beta chains below was sequenced from the same sample in a study of cytomegalovirus exposure and HLA in healthy donors. Primers: 60 Vbeta forward and 13 Jbeta reverse. TCRdb keeps only in-frame clones here, not all; method: immunoSEQ multiplex PCR. The sample holds roughly 150,000 clones, around 75% seen once. Input material: PBMCs. The receptors derive from a man aged 35 to 55 in good health and CMV-seronegative.

The chain uses TRBV19 and TRBJ1-5; D not resolved. This CDR3 is built from 17 residues. Looked up from germline, CDR1 is LNHDA and CDR2 is SQIVND (reference sequence). V lost 0 bases and J 0 bases, leaving 12 bases between the germline ends. Written as DNA, the CDR3 is TGTGCCAGTAGTATAGAAGGAGAGACGGATAGCAATCAGCCCCAGCATTTT. Translation gives CASSIEGETDSNQPQHF.

This clone was picked up a small number of times. CDR3 amino acids: CASSLVQGANGYTF. The CDR3 DNA reads as TGCGCCAGCAGCTTGGTACAGGGGGCGAATGGCTACACCTTC. The V call is TRBV5-1, the J call TRBJ1-2; 9 nucleotides line up with TRBD1. The CDR3 spans 14 residues. The germline gives CDR1 SGHRS, CDR2 YFSETQ. The V and J ends lost 0 bases and 6 bases, in that order; junction bases with no gene match: 3.

The rearrangement uses TRBV2 and TRBJ2-3; D possibly corresponds to TRBD2 (5 bases). Trimming cost V 5 bases and J 0 bases, with 12 bases left between them. CDR3 length equals 15 residues. Germline CDR1 is SNHLY and CDR2 is FYNNEI. The DNA of the CDR3 is TGTGCCAGCAGTTCCCTTTCGGGGAGCACAGATACGCAGTATTTT. It specifies CASSSLSGSTDTQYF.

This chain links TRBV2 with TRBJ2-3; 10 nucleotides align to TRBD2. The CDR3 contains 16 residues. The junction had 9 bases not matched to a gene; V was cut back by 5 bases and J by 4 bases. Germline V gives CDR1 SNHLY, CDR2 FYNNEI. For the CDR3, the DNA is TGTGCCAGCAGTTCTCCTAGCGGGAGTCGTGCAGATACGCAGTATTTT. Protein product: CASSSPSGSRADTQYF. Based on the CDR3 plus reference TRBV2 and TRBJ2-3, the full variable domain is EPEVTQTPSHQVTQMGQEVILRCVPISNHLYFYWYRQILGQKVEFLVSFYNNEISEKSEIFDDQFSVERPDGSNFTLKIRSTKLEDSAMYFCASSSPSGSRADTQYFGPGTRLTVL.

This rearrangement joins TRBV30 to TRBJ2-7; a weak D match, TRBD2 (6 bases). Trimming shortened V by 5 bases and J by 4 bases, and 6 bases separated the two germline ends. Germline CDR1 reads GTSNPN; CDR2 reads SVGIG (reference sequence). The CDR3 is 10 residues long. CDR3 nucleotide sequence: TGTGCCTGGGGAGGGTACGAGCAGTACTTC. It yields the protein CAWGGYEQYF.

This chain uses TRBV10-3 with TRBJ1-1, with D maybe TRBD1 (6 bases). There are 13 residues in the CDR3. The germline gives CDR1 ENHRY, CDR2 SYGVKD. The V and J ends lost 6 bases and 1 base respectively, with 9 bases between them. This CDR3 reads CAIRIQGNTEAFF. The CDR3 nucleotides are TGTGCCATCAGAATACAGGGGAACACTGAAGCTTTCTTT.

This clone has a single count. At one end, the junction sequence differs from germline, possibly due to a read error. This rearrangement joins TRBV30 to TRBJ2-5; 8 bases fit TRBD2. The CDR3 is 15 amino acids. Germline CDR1 reads GTSNPN; CDR2 reads SVGIG (reference sequence). CDR3 protein: CAWTPRTSGKESQYF. The CDR3 DNA reads as TGTGCCTGGACGCCCCGAACTAGCGGCAAAGAGAGCCAGTACTTC.

The chain carries TRBV29-1 and TRBJ2-3, with TRBD2 identical over 9 bases. Germline V gives CDR1 SQVTM, CDR2 ANQGSEA. The CDR3 has 14 amino acids. Trimming removed 4 bases from V and 6 bases from J; junction bases left unmatched: 8. The CDR3 sequence: CSVGGSGGGDTQYF. The CDR3 nucleotides are TGCAGCGTTGGGGGTAGCGGGGGAGGGGATACGCAGTATTTT.

This rearrangement joins TRBV4-1 to TRBJ2-5; D is perhaps TRBD2 (6 bases). V lost 6 bases to trimming and J lost 5 bases, with 16 bases between them. The CDR3 consists of 14 residues. The V gene's germline CDR1 is MGHRA and CDR2 YSYEKL. The CDR3 loop is CASRALGGPETQYF. The CDR3 DNA is TGCGCCAGCAGGGCCCTCGGGGGTCCGGAGACCCAGTACTTC.

The chain links TRBV23-1 to TRBJ2-7, with 8 nucleotides matching TRBD2. TRBV23-1 is an ORF; its function is uncertain. This CDR3 comprises 16 residues. V shed 0 bases, J shed 5 bases, and the junction held 9 bases outside the gene matches. CDR3 DNA: TGCGCCAGCAGTCAATCGCACGGTGGACTAGCCAACGAGCAGTACTTC. Amino acid sequence: CASSQSHGGLANEQYF.

This clone came up a few times. The J gene is TRBJ1-1, the V gene TRBV29-1, with 7 positions matching TRBD1. CDR3 length: 12 residues. Germline CDR1 is SQVTM and CDR2 is ANQGSEA. With V trimmed by 8 bases and J by 5 bases, 8 bases remained unmatched. The CDR3 is CSLQGSGTEAFF. The CDR3, as DNA: TGCAGCTTACAGGGGTCTGGTACTGAAGCTTTCTTT. Complete variable domain (other parts from reference TRBV29-1 and TRBJ1-1): SAVISQKPSRDICQRGTSLTIQCQVDSQVTMMFWYRQQPGQSLTLIATANQGSEATYESGFVIDKFPISRPNLTFSTLTVSNMSPEDSSIYLCSLQGSGTEAFFGQGTRLTVV.

This clone appeared a few times. This sequence joins TRBV30 and TRBJ1-3; 7 bases are a match to TRBD1. Per germline, CDR1 GTSNPN and CDR2 SVGIG (reference sequence). The trim removed 3 bases at V and 0 bases at J, leaving 5 bases unmatched. The CDR3 extends over 15 amino acids. CDR3 sequence: CAWSQGTASGNTIYF. CDR3 nucleotide sequence: TGTGCCTGGAGCCAAGGGACAGCCTCTGGAAACACCATATATTTT.

This sequence joins TRBV11-2 and TRBJ1-4; TRBD1 is a possible D gene (5 bases). Germline assignment: CDR1 SGHAT and CDR2 FQNNGV. Trimming removed 1 base at V and 4 bases at J, with 16 bases between. This CDR3 is 17 amino acids long. The CDR3 sequence: CASSLGLGRTSNEKLFF. CDR3 in DNA: TGTGCCAGCAGCTTAGGTCTGGGGCGAACGAGTAATGAAAAACTGTTTTTT.

V usage is TRBV6-1 and J usage is TRBJ2-5; 9 bases fit TRBD2. Trimming at V came to 4 bases and at J to 5 bases, leaving 8 bases not matched to a gene. The CDR3 covers 15 residues. Germline V lookup: CDR1 MNHNS, CDR2 SASEGT. The CDR3, as DNA: TGTGCCAGCAGTGCCCCGGGACTAGCTAGGGAGACCCAGTACTTC. Translated, it gives CASSAPGLARETQYF.

The chain uses TRBV5-1 and TRBJ1-6; D unresolved. V gave up 2 bases and J gave up 5 bases, with 14 bases separating them. CDR1 SGHRS and CDR2 YFSETQ come from the germline V gene. This CDR3 is 16 amino acids long. The CDR3 sequence: CASSFIRVGNNSPLHF. The CDR3 DNA reads as TGCGCCAGCAGCTTTATTCGGGTCGGGAATAATTCACCCCTCCACTTT. Complete variable domain (other parts from reference TRBV5-1 and TRBJ1-6): KAGVTQTPRYLIKTRGQQVTLSCSPISGHRSVSWYQQTPGQGLQFLFEYFSETQRNKGNFPGRFSGRQFSNSRSEMNVSTLELGDSALYLCASSFIRVGNNSPLHFGNGTRLTVT.

The rearrangement joins TRBV30 to TRBJ1-5; 7 nucleotides match TRBD1. The CDR3 has 13 residues. J was trimmed by 10 bases and V by 1 base; bases with no gene match: 7. Germline V CDR1 and CDR2: GTSNPN, SVGIG (reference sequence). This CDR3 is CAWSGGTDRPQHF. In DNA, the CDR3 is TGTGCCTGGAGTGGTGGGACAGATCGTCCCCAGCATTTT. The full variable domain, in which reference TRBV30 and TRBJ1-5 provide the parts outside the CDR3, is SQTIHQWPATLVQPVGSPLSLECTVEGTSNPNLYWYRQAAGRGLQLLFYSVGIGQISSEVPQNLSASRPQDRQFILSSKKLLLSDSGFYLCAWSGGTDRPQHFGDGTRLSIL.

The chain has TRBV7-2 and TRBJ1-5; TRBD1 matches 7 bases. Trimming at V came to 9 bases and at J to 2 bases, leaving 10 bases not matched to a gene. This CDR3 spans 15 amino acids. Germline V gene sequence: CDR1 SGHTA, CDR2 FQGNSA. CDR3 nucleotide sequence: TGTGCCAGTCAAGACAGGGTAACGGGCAATCAGCCCCAGCATTTT. Translation: CASQDRVTGNQPQHF.

The J gene is TRBJ1-2, the V gene TRBV6-5; D may be TRBD1 (6 bases). Between the trimmed V and J ends, which lost 2 bases and 8 bases, there was a span of 15 bases. The CDR3 has 14 residues. Germline V gives CDR1 MNHEY, CDR2 SVGAGI. This chain's CDR3 is CASSYGDRPGGYTF. CDR3 DNA sequence: TGTGCCAGCAGTTACGGAGACAGGCCGGGGGGCTACACCTTC.

CDR3 region: CASSLVAHSSYNEQFF. The DNA of the CDR3 is TGCGCCAGCAGCTTGGTAGCCCACTCATCCTACAATGAGCAGTTCTTC. The chain links TRBV5-1 to TRBJ2-1; D unresolved. Germline assignment: CDR1 SGHRS and CDR2 YFSETQ. The CDR3 contains 16 residues. V shed 0 bases and J shed 1 base, with 11 bases lying between them.

The gene calls are TRBV6-5 and TRBJ2-5; D perhaps matches TRBD2 (7 bases). The CDR3 is 14 amino acids. Trimming cost V 5 bases and J 5 bases, with 15 bases left between them. The germline V gene has CDR1 MNHEY and CDR2 SVGAGI. The CDR3 protein is CASSPWGGRETQYF. The CDR3 DNA reads as TGTGCCAGCAGTCCGTGGGGGGGCCGGGAGACCCAGTACTTC.

As regards this clone: Other nucleotide sequences in the sample specify the same CDR3. The V and J genes are TRBV5-6 and TRBJ2-7; D may be TRBD1 (5 bases). V was trimmed by 4 bases and J by 2 bases, leaving 13 bases between them. This CDR3 comprises 14 residues. CDR1 SGHDT and CDR2 YYEEEE come from the germline V gene. The CDR3 here is CASSTAGYPYEQYF. Here the CDR3 DNA reads TGTGCCAGCAGCACGGCAGGGTACCCCTACGAGCAGTACTTC.

The rearrangement uses TRBV7-2 and TRBJ2-5, with 10 positions matching TRBD2. The V segment lost 5 bases and the J segment 4 bases; nucleotides outside the gene matches: 10. Germline-derived CDR1 and CDR2 are SGHTA and FQGNSA. CDR3 size: 16 residues. CDR3 nucleotide sequence: TGTGCCAGCAGCCAAGGACTAGCGGCCTTGGGAGAGACCCAGTACTTC. Protein product: CASSQGLAALGETQYF.

This chain links TRBV29-1 with TRBJ2-5, with 7 bases fitting TRBD1. This CDR3 is 12 amino acids long. The trim removed 7 bases at V and 0 bases at J, leaving 2 bases unmatched. The germline gives CDR1 SQVTM, CDR2 ANQGSEA. CDR3 bases: TGCAGCGCGACAGGGCACCAAGAGACCCAGTACTTC. Residues: CSATGHQETQYF.

V is TRBV6-1 and J is TRBJ2-3; 7 positions match TRBD1. The J segment lost 1 base and the V segment lost 2 bases, leaving 12 bases of the junction unmatched. Germline CDR1 is MNHNS and CDR2 is SASEGT. The CDR3 loop spans 18 amino acids. CDR3 region: CASSELQGIPPGTDTQYF. CDR3 bases: TGTGCCAGCAGTGAACTACAGGGGATCCCCCCCGGCACAGATACGCAGTATTTT.

V gene TRBV18 combines with J gene TRBJ1-1, with 9 bases identical to TRBD1. The CDR3 is made up of 16 amino acids. V was clipped by 2 bases and J by 2 bases; unmatched bases: 6. Per germline, CDR1 KGHSH and CDR2 LQKENI. CDR3 nucleotides: TGTGCCAGCTCACCAGGGACAGGGAATCTAAACACTGAAGCTTTCTTT. This encodes CASSPGTGNLNTEAFF.

This CDR3 is CAISDLSGGELFF. In DNA, the CDR3 is TGTGCCATCAGTGATCTTTCCGGCGGGGAGCTGTTTTTT. The chain links TRBV10-3 to TRBJ2-2; D is undetermined. V lost 3 bases and J 7 bases, leaving 9 bases between the germline ends. This CDR3 spans 13 amino acids. The germline V gene has CDR1 ENHRY and CDR2 SYGVKD.

The table lists this clone with a count of one. The rearrangement links TRBV7-2 to TRBJ1-4; tentatively, D is TRBD1 (5 bases). Per the germline V gene, CDR1 is SGHTA and CDR2 is FQGNSA. Trimming took 0 bases from V and 8 from J, leaving 16 bases between them. The CDR3 is 16 residues long. The CDR3 loop reads CASSLAAGQEWEKLFF. CDR3 sequence (DNA): TGTGCCAGCAGCTTAGCGGCGGGGCAGGAATGGGAAAAACTGTTTTTT.

The chain's CDR3 is CASSLPGVPIREQYF. The CDR3 DNA reads as TGTGCCAGCAGCCTCCCTGGGGTCCCCATCCGGGAGCAGTACTTC. The J gene is TRBJ2-5, the V gene TRBV5-6, with a weak D call TRBD2 (6 bases). Trimming shortened V by 4 bases and J by 11 bases, and 24 bases separated the two germline ends. CDR1 is SGHDT, CDR2 YYEEEE, per germline. The CDR3 consists of 15 residues.